The next 25 T cell receptor beta chains were all read from a single sample in a study of blood T cell repertoires in COVID-19. The method was immunoSEQ multiplex PCR; TCRdb's version includes in-frame clones alone and lacks a portion of them. This table holds under 350,000 clones, about 80% found once. Sample: peripheral blood. These receptors originate from a woman aged 50 to 60 who had recovered from COVID-19.

This clone came up a few times. The chain uses TRBV7-8 and TRBJ1-4; TRBD1 might be the D (5 bases). The V gene's germline CDR1 is SGHVS and CDR2 FQNEAQ. The V end lost 5 bases, the J end lost 5 bases, and 24 bases lay between the germline ends. The CDR3 covers 18 residues. The CDR3 here is CASSPRGRGMVGNEKLFF. CDR3 DNA sequence: TGTGCCAGCAGCCCCCGGGGCCGGGGGATGGTCGGGAATGAAAAACTGTTTTTT.

The genes are TRBV11-1 and TRBJ2-3; D possibly corresponds to TRBD2 (5 bases). The CDR3 length is 15 residues. The ends were cut back, 0 bases at V and 4 bases at J, with 11 bases in the middle. The V gene's germline CDR1 is SGHAT and CDR2 FQDESV (reference sequence). DNA of the CDR3: TGTGCCAGCAGCTTAGCGCCCGGGGTGGCAGATACGCAGTATTTT. This sequence encodes CASSLAPGVADTQYF.

This chain uses TRBV6-6 with TRBJ1-6; no clear D. Trimming took 2 bases from V and 9 from J, leaving 11 bases between them. Germline assignment: CDR1 MNHNY and CDR2 SVGAGI (reference sequence). There are 14 residues in the CDR3. CDR3 coding DNA: TGTGCCAGCAGTTACATGGAGGATGGTTCACCCCTCCACTTT. As protein: CASSYMEDGSPLHF.

V gene TRBV19 combines with J gene TRBJ2-1; a weak D match, TRBD2 (6 bases). The CDR3 covers 15 residues. Germline V gene data show CDR1 as LNHDA and CDR2 as SQIVND (reference sequence). V was trimmed by 2 bases and J by 5 bases, leaving 13 bases between them. The CDR3 DNA is TGTGCCAGTAGTATAAGGTCGGCGGGGAACAATGAGCAGTTCTTC. Protein sequence: CASSIRSAGNNEQFF.

The V and J genes are TRBV29-1 and TRBJ2-3, with D possibly being TRBD2 (6 bases). Trimming took off 6 bases at V and 0 bases at J, with 13 bases between the two ends. The CDR3 runs to 14 residues. The germline gives CDR1 SQVTM, CDR2 ANQGSEA. CDR3 nucleotide sequence: TGCAGCGTGAGTTTTGGGGGGAGCACAGATACGCAGTATTTT. Translating gives CSVSFGGSTDTQYF.

This chain joins TRBV28 and TRBJ1-6, with D perhaps TRBD1 (5 bases). This CDR3 comprises 16 residues. Germline V gene data show CDR1 as MDHEN and CDR2 as SYDVKM. Trimming stripped 1 base from V and 10 bases from J, with 17 bases between. The chain's CDR3 is CASSLLSVRDRSPLHF. In DNA form, the CDR3 reads TGTGCCAGCAGTTTATTGTCCGTCAGGGATCGGTCACCCCTCCACTTT.

The V and J genes are TRBV7-9 and TRBJ2-5; perhaps TRBD1 as D (6 bases). The CDR3 consists of 17 residues. Germline assignment: CDR1 SEHNR and CDR2 FQNEAQ (reference sequence). The ends were cut back, 2 bases at V and 5 bases at J, with 21 bases in the middle. As DNA, the CDR3 is TGTGCCAGCAGCTTAACCTCAGGCGTGGGGGCCGGCGAGACCCAGTACTTC. Its protein product is CASSLTSGVGAGETQYF.

J is TRBJ2-3 and V is TRBV7-7, with 13 bases lining up with TRBD2. The CDR3 contains 17 residues. Trimming cost V 5 bases and J 6 bases; bases outside gene matches: 11. In germline, CDR1 is SSHAT, CDR2 FNYEAQ (reference sequence). In nucleotides, the CDR3 is TGTGCCAGCAGCCCACCAACTAGCGGGGGGGCTCTGGATACGCAGTATTTT. Protein sequence: CASSPPTSGGALDTQYF.

The chain combines TRBV28 with TRBJ1-5; 8 positions match TRBD1. The CDR3 is 17 residues long. From germline, CDR1 is MDHEN and CDR2 SYDVKM. J was trimmed by 6 bases and V by 5 bases; bases with no gene match: 15. CDR3 DNA sequence: TGTGCCAGCAGTCGCACGAGATACAGGGGGGAGGGTCAGCCCCAGCATTTT. This sequence encodes CASSRTRYRGEGQPQHF. The full variable domain, with the rest looked up from reference TRBV28 and TRBJ1-5, is DVKVTQSSRYLVKRTGEKVFLECVQDMDHENMFWYRQDPGLGLRLIYFSYDVKMKEKGDIPEGYSVSREKKERFSLILESASTNQTSMYLCASSRTRYRGEGQPQHFGDGTRLSIL.

This chain joins TRBV27 and TRBJ2-1, with D possibly TRBD2 on 5 matching bases. The CDR3 has 14 residues. The V gene lost 4 bases and the J gene lost 6 bases, with 13 bases spanning the gap. Germline V CDR1 and CDR2: MNHEY, SMNVEV (reference sequence). The chain's CDR3 is CASSSPGWGNEQFF. CDR3 coding DNA: TGTGCCAGCAGTTCCCCGGGATGGGGCAATGAGCAGTTCTTC.

J is TRBJ1-2 and V is TRBV12-3 or TRBV12-4, with D possibly being TRBD1 (6 bases). Trimming stripped 2 bases from V and 4 bases from J, with 8 bases between. This CDR3 contains 13 residues. This CDR3 reads CASSLQGSYGYTF. Written as DNA, the CDR3 is TGTGCCAGCAGTTTACAGGGGAGCTATGGCTACACCTTC.

V and J are TRBV28 and TRBJ1-2; D perhaps matches TRBD1 (5 bases). Germline V CDR1 and CDR2: MDHEN, SYDVKM. The CDR3 is made up of 13 amino acids. V shed 10 bases and J shed 1 base, with 13 bases lying between them. The CDR3 is CATRSQGNYGYTF. The DNA for the CDR3 is TGTGCCACCCGAAGCCAGGGTAACTATGGCTACACCTTC.

The chain couples TRBV5-6 to TRBJ2-7; 7 bases line up with TRBD2. CDR1 and CDR2 (germline): SGHDT, YYEEEE. This CDR3 contains 14 residues. Trimming removed 4 bases from V and 0 bases from J; junction bases left unmatched: 4. CDR3 sequence (DNA): TGTGCCAGCAGCCGCACGGGGGGCTCCTACGAGCAGTACTTC. Protein sequence: CASSRTGGSYEQYF.

This chain joins TRBV5-4 and TRBJ2-7; the D gene is possibly TRBD1 (5 bases). Germline V gene sequence: CDR1 SGHNT, CDR2 YYREEE (reference sequence). Trimming removed 0 bases from V and 6 bases from J, with 13 bases in between. This CDR3 spans 14 amino acids. The CDR3 region is CASSLVKTGGEQYF. In nucleotides, the CDR3 is TGTGCCAGCAGCTTGGTCAAAACAGGTGGCGAGCAGTACTTC.

The chain couples TRBV19 to TRBJ2-5; 7 bases align to TRBD1. Germline values: CDR1 LNHDA, CDR2 SQIVND (reference sequence). V lost 5 bases to trimming and J lost 0 bases; unmatched junction nucleotides: 9. This CDR3 has 16 residues. The CDR3 DNA reads TGTGCCAGTAGTTACCGGGACAGTAGGTACCAAGAGACCCAGTACTTC. The encoded protein is CASSYRDSRYQETQYF.

The rearrangement joins TRBV19 to TRBJ1-2, with 7 nucleotides matching TRBD1. The CDR3 has 14 residues. V was clipped by 1 base and J by 4 bases; unmatched bases: 3. Germline V gene sequence: CDR1 LNHDA, CDR2 SQIVND (reference sequence). This CDR3 is CASSIGDRIYGYTF. In DNA form, the CDR3 reads TGTGCCAGTAGTATAGGGGACAGAATCTATGGCTACACCTTC.

V usage is TRBV5-1 and J usage is TRBJ1-4; no firm D call. The CDR3 sequence is 13 residues long. Trimming pared 6 bases from V and 8 bases from J, leaving 14 bases between. CDR1 is SGHRS, CDR2 YFSETQ, per germline. CDR3 in amino acids: CASNRGQGEKLFF. CDR3 nucleotide sequence: TGCGCCAGCAACAGAGGGCAAGGGGAAAAACTGTTTTTT.

This clone was observed a single time. The chain links TRBV6-6 to TRBJ1-2; 11 nucleotides align to TRBD1. The CDR3 is made up of 14 amino acids. V lost 5 bases and J lost 6; bases outside the gene matches: 5. Germline V lookup: CDR1 MNHNY, CDR2 SVGAGI (reference sequence). The CDR3, as DNA: TGTGCCAGCAGTAGGGACAGGGGGAACGATGGCTACACCTTC. Protein sequence: CASSRDRGNDGYTF.

The V and J genes are TRBV4-3 and TRBJ1-1, with no clear D. Trimming pared 0 bases from V and 0 bases from J, leaving 5 bases between. The CDR3 consists of 14 residues. Germline V lookup: CDR1 LGHNA, CDR2 YSLEER. CDR3 bases: TGCGCCAGCAGCCAAGAATCCATGAACACTGAAGCTTTCTTT. Translating it yields CASSQESMNTEAFF.

This rearrangement joins TRBV6-6 to TRBJ2-1; a possible D gene is TRBD2 (5 bases). Germline V gene lookup returns CDR1 MNHNY and CDR2 SVGAGI (reference sequence). This CDR3 contains 16 residues. The V and J ends lost 5 bases and 8 bases respectively, with 22 bases between them. CDR3 coding DNA: TGTGCCAGCAGTCCTCGGGGATCCCCCCAACCATATGAGCAGTTCTTC. Residues: CASSPRGSPQPYEQFF.

This sequence joins TRBV5-4 and TRBJ1-4, with 9 positions matching TRBD1. This CDR3 contains 16 residues. Germline CDR1 and CDR2: SGHNT and YYREEE (reference sequence). The ends lost 3 bases at V and 7 bases at J; junction bases unmatched: 10. CDR3 loop: CASSSPTGGFSEKLFF. CDR3 bases: TGTGCCAGCAGCTCGCCTACAGGGGGCTTTAGTGAAAAACTGTTTTTT.

V is TRBV5-4 and J is TRBJ1-1; 7 bases fit TRBD1. The CDR3 loop spans 15 amino acids. Germline lookup yields CDR1 SGHNT and CDR2 YYREEE (reference sequence). V lost 3 bases to trimming and J lost 1 base; unmatched junction nucleotides: 6. In nucleotides, the CDR3 is TGTGCCAGCAGCTCCCGGACAGGATCGAACACTGAAGCTTTCTTT. Translated, it gives CASSSRTGSNTEAFF.

The V gene is TRBV5-5, the J gene TRBJ2-3; 12 bases are shared with TRBD2. CDR1 SGHKS and CDR2 YYEKEE come from the germline V gene (reference sequence). V gave up 4 bases and J gave up 2 bases; unmatched junction bases: 5. CDR3 length: 16 amino acids. The CDR3 region is CASSRGLAGTTDTQYF. CDR3 DNA: TGTGCCAGCAGCCGTGGACTAGCGGGGACCACAGATACGCAGTATTTT.

This chain uses TRBV28 with TRBJ2-1; no firm D call. Germline values: CDR1 MDHEN, CDR2 SYDVKM. The CDR3 is made up of 15 amino acids. The V end lost 11 bases, the J end lost 3 bases, and 20 bases lay between the germline ends. In DNA form, the CDR3 reads TGTGCCTCCTTGAGGCTATCGCGCATCTACAATGAGCAGTTCTTC. Translated, it gives CASLRLSRIYNEQFF.

The chain uses TRBV28 and TRBJ2-1; D remains unclear. V was cut by 2 bases and J by 10 bases, with 6 bases left in between. Germline CDR1 is MDHEN and CDR2 is SYDVKM. The length of the CDR3 is 11 residues. CDR3 sequence reads: CASSLMREQFF. CDR3 nucleotides: TGTGCCAGCAGTTTAATGCGAGAGCAGTTCTTC.